This TCR beta chain appears in the sequencing data of a study of cytomegalovirus exposure and HLA in healthy donors. Study-wide points: In vitro work confirmed that three CMV-associated chains recognize CMV antigens.

As regards this clone: Its antigen is unidentified.

Amplification used 60 Vbeta primers and 13 Jbeta primers. Some clones are missing from TCRdb's copy, which holds only in-frame ones; the method was immunoSEQ multiplex PCR. The repertoire consists of 77,000 or so clones, with about 80% occurring once and the leading ten covering 7.2%. This CDR3 is built from 15 residues. Trimming took 6 bases from V and 0 from J; bases not matched to a gene: 4. Germline values: CDR1 SNHLY, CDR2 FYNNEI. Sequenced: PBMCs. This clonotype was obtained from a woman in her thirties or forties in good health and CMV-seronegative. The rearrangement uses TRBV2 and TRBJ2-3; TRBD2 matches 9 bases. The CDR3 DNA follows: TGTGCCAGCAGCCCTAGCGGGGCTAGCACAGATACGCAGTATTTT. This encodes CASSPSGASTDTQYF.